This T cell receptor beta chain was sequenced in a study of T cell responses to AZD1222 COVID-19 vaccine listed by TCRdb under 2021. About the investigation overall: A total of approximately 250 trial participants underwent TCR sequencing, of whom nearly 210 had received two doses of AZD1222 and around 25 had received two doses of the MenACWY control vaccine. Trial participants were enrolled by age into subgroups of 18-55, 56-69 and 70-plus years, and roughly 150, 30 and 60 TCR-sequenced participants, respectively, were included in these subgroups. Study-wide conclusions, independent of this receptor: The vaccine-associated CD4 TCRs covered the entire spike protein, and the dominant responses fell in regions 160-218 and 743-854. Only five or six AZD1222 recipients were SARS-CoV-2 seropositive at baseline, limiting conclusions about previously exposed vaccinees. Participants were mostly white British and included more females than males, and it was suggested by the authors that clonal diversity may have been underestimated. Epitopes outside the regions mutated in the B.1.351 and B.1.1.7 variants were reportedly recognized by nearly half of the unique spike-specific TCRs. Because no day 14 peak-response samples were available, repertoires were characterized only after the peak T cell response. A significant rise in spike-specific TCR breadth and depth was observed after two AZD1222 doses relative to day 0 and relative to MenACWY recipients. In the small 56-69-year group, the increase in depth fell short of significance, most likely because of low power.

A remark on this clone: What this receptor recognizes is not known. No base qualities exist here, and no much larger clone lies one base off it.

Interpreted using the paper, the time point label stands for: baseline before first vaccination. The sample's treatment or condition label is to be understood as: meningococcal conjugate vaccine given as trial control. Samples from vaccinated people were obtained from the UK trials COV001 and COV002, which included a single-blind randomized controlled phase 2/3 trial of AZD1222 (ChAdOx1 nCoV-19) in healthy adults. For TCRbeta chain sequencing, PBMC samples from trial participants were taken at day 0 and at day 28 after the second dose. The CDR3 regions of human TCRbeta chains were analyzed by immunosequencing. In the paper's pipeline: Repertoire TCRs were matched against a reference library of SARS-CoV-2-specific TCRs generated with the MIRA antigen-specificity platform. Breadth was defined as the fraction of unique TCRs that were SARS-CoV-2-associated. Depth was defined as the fraction of total T cells that were SARS-CoV-2-associated. Using the MIRA data, each spike-specific TCR was mapped to the spike region that the TCR reacts to and placed in a CD4 or CD8 class. Log10-transformed breadth and depth values were compared by one-way ANOVA with Sidak's multiple comparisons tests. Drawn from immuneACCESS, this table holds only the in-frame rearrangements with V and J called that TCRdb kept. Clones are partly lost; checked studies trace under half to an unresolved V gene and leave the rest unexplained. Clone size and V and J calls were adopted from that table, with D and trimming inferred from the DNA. The sample table contains about 78,000 clones; only one count was recorded for roughly 88% of them. The biggest ten clones account for approximately 5.4% of the sample.

The sample in question was peripheral blood, obtained on day 0 of MenACWY control vaccination. The receptor comes from an adult in good health.

The sequenced DNA: TGTGCCAGCTCACCGGACAGCGCGAAACTGTTTTTT. This translates into CASSPDSAKLFF. The rearrangement joined TRBV18 to TRBJ1-4, with TRBD1 perhaps the D gene, on 6 matching bases. Deletion took 3 bases off V and 11 bases off J, with a span of 10 bases between the germline ends. The CDR3 runs 12 residues from the cysteine to the phenylalanine. This entry keeps only the CDR3 DNA: 36 bases, framed from base 1. According to the germline V gene, CDR1 reads KGHSH and CDR2 reads LQKENI.